This TCR beta chain derives from a study of regulatory T cells in long-lasting Graves disease. For the study at large: Positivity for TSH receptor antibodies plus over 5 years of antithyroid drugs meant persistent Graves' disease.

Study observations and caveats: Persistent disease was associated with favored TRBV28 usage and with favored use of TRBJ1-2 and TRBJ2-5. TCR diversity was lower in persistent than newly diagnosed Graves' disease.

The V gene's germline CDR1 is SNHLY and CDR2 FYNNEI. The trim removed 4 bases at V and 9 bases at J, leaving 6 bases unmatched. The CDR3 sequence is 13 residues long. Library construction for TCR beta used iRepertoire HTBI primers and Arm-PCR of CDR3 regions. TCRdb redid the calling of the multiplex PCR reads with MiXCR, one entry per CDR3 protein. The top ten clones hold 13% of a sample with roughly 490,000 distinct CDR3 sequences, approximately 23% of them seen once. Documented time point: persistent/refractory GD, antithyroid drugs over 5 years with positive TRAb. Scientists built the TCR library using RNA that was extracted from PBMCs. In this sample, this clonotype turned up a few times. Its antigen remains unidentified.

The material was peripheral blood mononuclear cells (PBMCs), obtained when the disease was refractory, from a patient treated with antithyroid drugs. J is TRBJ2-1 and V is TRBV2; TRBD1 aligns across 7 bases. The receptor comes from a female donor with Graves disease. CDR3 nucleotides: TGTGCCAGCAGTGTGACAGGGAATGGTGAGCAGTTCTTC. Protein: CASSVTGNGEQFF.